Listed below are T cell receptor beta chains from one sample, sequenced in a study of blood T cell repertoires in COVID-19. Here immunoSEQ multiplex PCR was the method, and the copy in TCRdb shows in-frame clones only, minus some. The sample carries 400,000 or so clones, roughly 90% recorded once. Sequences were obtained from PBMCs or T cells enriched from blood (not recorded which). Receptors originate from a woman between 35 and 50 years old with acute COVID-19. CDR3s include the opening cysteine and the closing phenylalanine or tryptophan. The D gene is left open where the match is weak. Size is omitted from some rows. Given values are once, few, many or a class for expanded clones.

J gene,clone size,V gene,D gene,CDR3 DNA,CDR3 protein
TRBJ1-2,once,TRBV19,TRBD1,TGTGCCAGTAGTCTCTCCGGGACAGGGACCTATGGCTACACCTTC,CASSLSGTGTYGYTF
TRBJ1-1,few,TRBV10-3,-,TGTGCCATCAAGTCCGCAGAGAACACTGAAGCTTTCTTT,CAIKSAENTEAFF
TRBJ1-6,-,TRBV5-4,-,TGTGCCAGCAGCCCCGAGGGCAGGGGCAATTCACCCCTCCACTTT,CASSPEGRGNSPLHF
TRBJ1-4,once,TRBV7-7,TRBD1,TGTGCCAGCAGCTTCCGAGGGGACAGGGAATATGAAAAACTGTTTTTT,CASSFRGDREYEKLFF
TRBJ2-1,-,TRBV5-1,-,TGCGCCAGCAGCGTATCACAGGGAAGCAACAATGAGCAGTTCTTC,CASSVSQGSNNEQFF
TRBJ2-1,-,TRBV5-6,-,TGTGCCAGCAGCTTGGGAGGGAGCTCCTACAATGAGCAGTTCTTC,CASSLGGSSYNEQFF
TRBJ2-7,-,TRBV9,-,TGTGCCAGCAGCGTAGCATCCTCCTACGAGCAGTACTTC,CASSVASSYEQYF
TRBJ1-4,-,TRBV30,TRBD1,TGTGCCTGGAGACAGGGGGAAGGAGCTAATGAAAAACTGTTTTTT,CAWRQGEGANEKLFF
TRBJ2-3,once,TRBV30,-,TGTGCCTGGATACGGTGGGACACCCGCACAGATACGCAGTATTTT,CAWIRWDTRTDTQYF
TRBJ2-2,-,TRBV7-2,TRBD1,TGTGCCAGCAGCCAATCCCTGGACAGGTCAAGAACCGGGGAGCTGTTTTTT,CASSQSLDRSRTGELFF
TRBJ2-7,-,TRBV30,-,TGTGCCCTAGGGGACTCCTACGAGCAGTACTTC,CALGDSYEQYF
TRBJ1-2,-,TRBV6-5,-,TGTGCCAGCACCAACCAGGGTTCCTATGGCTACACCTTC,CASTNQGSYGYTF
TRBJ2-2,-,TRBV3-1/TRBV3-2,-,TGTGCCAGCGGAGATTGGGGGGGCTCGTACACCGGGGAGCTGTTTTTT,CASGDWGGSYTGELFF
TRBJ2-5,-,TRBV10-2,-,TGCGCCAGCAGTGTCGAGGAGACCCAGTACTTC,CASSVEETQYF
TRBJ1-2,once,TRBV5-1,TRBD1,TGCGCCAGCAGCCTGGGACAGGGGGCTACGGACTATGGCTACACCTTC,CASSLGQGATDYGYTF
TRBJ2-2,-,TRBV24-1,-,TGTGCCACCAGTGATTTGCACAGAACCGGGGAGCTGTTTTTT,CATSDLHRTGELFF
TRBJ2-1,-,TRBV9,-,TGTGCCAGCAGCGTAGAGGTAGCGGCCTACAATGAGCAGTTCTTC,CASSVEVAAYNEQFF
TRBJ2-4,-,TRBV9,-,TGTGCCAGCAGCGTTCAGGCGGGGTTAGCCAAAAACATTCAGTACTTC,CASSVQAGLAKNIQYF
TRBJ1-5,-,TRBV12-5,-,TGTGCTAGTGGTTTCATACCCTTGTGGGTCTTCGTCGCACAGGATCAGCCCCAGCATTTT,CASGFIPLWVFVAQDQPQHF
TRBJ1-4,-,TRBV3-1/TRBV3-2,-,TGTGCCAGCAGCCAGGGGGCGGAAGAAAAACTGTTTTTT,CASSQGAEEKLFF
TRBJ2-7,-,TRBV11-2,-,TGTGCCAGCAGCTTAGGATTGCGTTTAAACGAGCAGTACTTC,CASSLGLRLNEQYF
TRBJ2-1,-,TRBV30,TRBD2,TGTGCCTGGACGCGGGGGGAGCTTTACAATGAGCAGTTCTTC,CAWTRGELYNEQFF
TRBJ2-7,-,TRBV3-1/TRBV3-2,-,TGTGCCAGCAGCCAGGGCAGGACGGGGGAGCAGTACTTC,CASSQGRTGEQYF
TRBJ1-3,once,TRBV30,-,TGTGCCTGGAGTTCCTTCCGTGGAAACACCATATATTTT,CAWSSFRGNTIYF
TRBJ1-1,once,TRBV30,-,TGTGCCTGGAGCTCCCGCGTCGGGTTGGCTGAAGCTTTCTTT,CAWSSRVGLAEAFF
TRBJ2-1,few,TRBV29-1,-,TGCAGCGTTGACAGATACAATGAGCAGTTCTTC,CSVDRYNEQFF
TRBJ1-2,-,TRBV10-3,-,TGTGCCATCAGTGAGTCCATTTCCTATGGCTACACCTTC,CAISESISYGYTF
TRBJ1-5,-,TRBV15,-,TGTGCCACCAGCAGAGATCATCGGCAGCCCCAGCATTTT,CATSRDHRQPQHF
TRBJ2-2,-,TRBV5-1,-,TGCGCCAGCACCCTAACGGGGAACACCGGGGAGCTGTTTTTT,CASTLTGNTGELFF
TRBJ1-5,-,TRBV19,-,TGTGCCAGTATTGCTTCCGAGCCCCCTTATCAGCCCCAGCATTTT,CASIASEPPYQPQHF
TRBJ1-2,-,TRBV25-1,TRBD1,TGTGCCAGCAGTGAAAGGACGGGACAGGGACCCTATGGCTACACCTTC,CASSERTGQGPYGYTF
TRBJ2-5,-,TRBV12-3/TRBV12-4,-,TGTGCCAGCAGTTTCGAGGGCTGGGAGACCCAGTACTTC,CASSFEGWETQYF
TRBJ1-2,-,TRBV5-1,-,TGCGCCAGCAGCTCGGCCGGGTCGAGGGATAGCTACACCTTC,CASSSAGSRDSYTF
TRBJ1-6,-,TRBV2,TRBD1,TGTGCCAGCAGGGGACAGGGGGATTCACCCCTCCACTTT,CASRGQGDSPLHF
TRBJ1-5,-,TRBV2,-,TGTGCCAGCGGCAGGGCCAATCAGCCCCAGCATTTT,CASGRANQPQHF
TRBJ1-2,-,TRBV3-1/TRBV3-2,-,TGTGCCAGCTCCGTCCTACAGGGTTCTAGGTATGGCTACACCTTC,CASSVLQGSRYGYTF
TRBJ1-1,few,TRBV3-1/TRBV3-2,-,TGTGCCAGCAGCCAAGCAGCGACAGGGAACACTGAAGCTTTCTTT,CASSQAATGNTEAFF
TRBJ1-3,-,TRBV7-9,-,TGTGCCAGCAGCCCCAGCGGGAGCTCTGGAAACACCATATATTTT,CASSPSGSSGNTIYF
TRBJ2-5,-,TRBV4-1,-,TGCGCCAGCAGCCGGGCCCCCACTAGGAAAGAGACCCAGTACTTC,CASSRAPTRKETQYF
TRBJ2-7,-,TRBV24-1,TRBD1,TGTGCCACCAGTGATTCAAGTGGGACAGGGAGCTCCTACGAGCAGTACTTC,CATSDSSGTGSSYEQYF
TRBJ2-3,-,TRBV7-9,TRBD1,TGTGCCAGCATCCAACAGGGGAGCACAGATACGCAGTATTTT,CASIQQGSTDTQYF
TRBJ2-7,-,TRBV9,-,TGTGCCAGCAGCCCAGACCCCAGGGGCGAGCAGTACTTC,CASSPDPRGEQYF
TRBJ2-3,-,TRBV18,-,TGTGCCAGCTCACCTCTAAGCACAGATACGCAGTATTTT,CASSPLSTDTQYF
TRBJ1-2,-,TRBV20-1,TRBD1,TGCAGTGCCCAGGGGGCTCAGGGCTACACCTTC,CSAQGAQGYTF
TRBJ1-1,-,TRBV4-1,TRBD1,TGCGCCAGCAGCCAAGTCGGGGCAGGGGGCAGTGAAGCTTTCTTT,CASSQVGAGGSEAFF
TRBJ2-3,-,TRBV5-4,-,TGTGCCAGCAGCTTTGCCCAGCGTAGCACAGATACGCAGTATTTT,CASSFAQRSTDTQYF
TRBJ2-5,-,TRBV24-1,-,TGTGCCACCAGTGGTAATCTAGCGAGAGAGACCCAGTACTTC,CATSGNLARETQYF
TRBJ2-7,-,TRBV7-6,-,TGTGCCAGCAGCTTAAGGAGGGACGCCGAGCAGTACTTC,CASSLRRDAEQYF
TRBJ2-1,-,TRBV19,TRBD2,TGTGCCAGTAGTATAGATTTGCGGGGGAGTAACAATGAGCAGTTCTTC,CASSIDLRGSNNEQFF
TRBJ1-1,-,TRBV30,-,TGTGCCTGGGACATCGGGAACACTGAAGCTTTCTTT,CAWDIGNTEAFF
TRBJ1-1,-,TRBV19,-,TGTGCCAGTAGTATAGAAGCGAACACTGAAGCTTTCTTT,CASSIEANTEAFF
TRBJ1-2,-,TRBV5-4,TRBD1,TGTGCCAGCAGCGGCACAGGGGGCGATGGCTACACCTTC,CASSGTGGDGYTF
TRBJ2-7,-,TRBV6-5,TRBD1,TGTGCCACCCGACAGGGGGCCTACGAGCAGTACTTC,CATRQGAYEQYF
TRBJ1-2,few,TRBV7-2,TRBD1,TGTGCCAGCAGCTTAGACAGGGGCAACTATGGCTACACCTTC,CASSLDRGNYGYTF